This note documents a single TCR beta chain sequence. This sample is drawn from a study of identical twins. TCRdb processed the 5' RACE reads anew with MiXCR; each CDR3 protein has one entry. The sample includes 1.5 million or so distinct CDR3 sequences, around 33% of them seen just once. The germline V gene encodes CDR1 DFQATT and CDR2 SNEGSKA (reference sequence). The CDR3 extends over 15 amino acids. The ends lost 3 bases at V and 3 bases at J; junction bases unmatched: 9. The chain is built from TRBV20-1 and TRBJ2-5; the match to TRBD2 covers 8 bases. This receptor was identified in a newborn girl in good health. Sequenced material: cord blood. CDR3 amino acids: CSASRPRTSKETQYF. The CDR3, as DNA: TGCAGTGCTAGTCGCCCTAGGACTAGCAAAGAGACCCAGTACTTC.